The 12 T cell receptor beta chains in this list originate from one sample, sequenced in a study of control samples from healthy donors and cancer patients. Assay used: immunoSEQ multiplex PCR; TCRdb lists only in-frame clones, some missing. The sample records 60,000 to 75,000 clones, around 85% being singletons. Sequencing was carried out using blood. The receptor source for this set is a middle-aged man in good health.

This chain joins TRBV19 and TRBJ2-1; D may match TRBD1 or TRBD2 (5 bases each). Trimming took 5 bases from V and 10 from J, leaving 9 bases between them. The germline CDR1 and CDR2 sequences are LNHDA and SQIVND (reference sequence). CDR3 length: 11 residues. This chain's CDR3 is CASSGGVEQFF. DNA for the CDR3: TGTGCCAGTAGTGGGGGAGTAGAGCAGTTCTTC.

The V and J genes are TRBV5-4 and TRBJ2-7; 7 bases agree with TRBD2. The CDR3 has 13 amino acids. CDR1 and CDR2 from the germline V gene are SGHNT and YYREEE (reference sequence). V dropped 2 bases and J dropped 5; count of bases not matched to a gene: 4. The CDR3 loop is CASSFGGSDEQYF. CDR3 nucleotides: TGTGCCAGCAGCTTTGGCGGGAGCGACGAGCAGTACTTC.

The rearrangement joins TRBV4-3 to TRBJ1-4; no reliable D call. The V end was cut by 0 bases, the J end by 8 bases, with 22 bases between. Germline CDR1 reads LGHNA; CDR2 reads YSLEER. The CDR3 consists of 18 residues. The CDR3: CASSQDFGGSALIEKLFF. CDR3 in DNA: TGCGCCAGCAGCCAAGATTTTGGTGGGTCGGCCTTAATCGAAAAACTGTTTTTT.

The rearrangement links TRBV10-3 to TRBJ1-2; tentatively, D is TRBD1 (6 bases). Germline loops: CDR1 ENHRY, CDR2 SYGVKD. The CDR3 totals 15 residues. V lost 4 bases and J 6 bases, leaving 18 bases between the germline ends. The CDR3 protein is CAISATTGRLDGYTF. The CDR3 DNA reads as TGTGCCATCAGTGCTACGACAGGCCGATTAGATGGCTACACCTTC.

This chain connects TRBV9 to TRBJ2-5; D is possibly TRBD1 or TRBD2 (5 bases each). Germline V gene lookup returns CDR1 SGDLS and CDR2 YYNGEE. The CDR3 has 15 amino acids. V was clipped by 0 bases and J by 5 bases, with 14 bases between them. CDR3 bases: TGTGCCAGCAGCGTAGAGGGCAGGGAGTACGAGACCCAGTACTTC. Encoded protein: CASSVEGREYETQYF.

Written as DNA, the CDR3 is TGTGCCAGCAGCCGAGAAAACACTGAAGCTTTCTTT. This gives the protein CASSRENTEAFF. V and J are TRBV6-5 and TRBJ1-1, with D hard to call. Per germline, CDR1 MNHEY and CDR2 SVGAGI. Trimming took 6 bases from V and 2 from J, leaving 7 bases between them. CDR3 length: 12 amino acids.

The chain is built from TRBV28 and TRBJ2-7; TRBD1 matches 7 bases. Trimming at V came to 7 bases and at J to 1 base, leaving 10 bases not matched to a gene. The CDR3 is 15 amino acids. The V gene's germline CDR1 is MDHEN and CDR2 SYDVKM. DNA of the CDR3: TGTGCCAGCACCTATCAGGGGACAGAGTCCTACGAGCAGTACTTC. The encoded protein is CASTYQGTESYEQYF.

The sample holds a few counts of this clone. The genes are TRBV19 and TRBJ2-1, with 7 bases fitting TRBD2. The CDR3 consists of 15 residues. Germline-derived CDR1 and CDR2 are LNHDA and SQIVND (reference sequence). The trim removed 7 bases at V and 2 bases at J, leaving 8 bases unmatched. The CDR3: CASTAGERTYNEQFF. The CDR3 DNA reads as TGTGCCAGTACTGCGGGGGAGCGGACCTACAATGAGCAGTTCTTC.

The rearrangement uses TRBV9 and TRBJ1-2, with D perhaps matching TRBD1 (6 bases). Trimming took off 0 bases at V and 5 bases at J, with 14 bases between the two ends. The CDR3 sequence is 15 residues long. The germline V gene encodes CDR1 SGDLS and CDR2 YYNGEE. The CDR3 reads CASSVAVGGVYGYTF. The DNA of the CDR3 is TGTGCCAGCAGCGTAGCCGTTGGGGGCGTTTATGGCTACACCTTC.

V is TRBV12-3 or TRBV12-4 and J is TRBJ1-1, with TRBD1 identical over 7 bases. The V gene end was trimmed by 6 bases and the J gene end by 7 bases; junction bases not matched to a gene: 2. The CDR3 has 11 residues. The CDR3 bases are TGTGCCAGCAGGACAGGGTTTGAAGCTTTCTTT. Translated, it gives CASRTGFEAFF.

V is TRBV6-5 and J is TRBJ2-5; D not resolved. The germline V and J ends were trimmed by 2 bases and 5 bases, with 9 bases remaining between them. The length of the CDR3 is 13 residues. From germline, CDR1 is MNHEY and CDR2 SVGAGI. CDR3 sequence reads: CASSYGVSETQYF. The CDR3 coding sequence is TGTGCCAGCAGTTACGGGGTTTCGGAGACCCAGTACTTC.

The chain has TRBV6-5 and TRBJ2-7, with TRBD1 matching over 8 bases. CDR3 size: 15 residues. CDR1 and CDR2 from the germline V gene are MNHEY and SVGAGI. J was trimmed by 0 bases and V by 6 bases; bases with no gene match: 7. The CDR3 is CASSTGQGASYEQYF. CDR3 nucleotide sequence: TGTGCCAGCAGCACCGGACAGGGCGCCTCCTACGAGCAGTACTTC.